Below, 14 T cell receptor beta chains from the same sample are listed, as sequenced in a study of cytomegalovirus exposure and HLA in healthy donors. The study ran its PCR with 60 Vbeta and 13 Jbeta primers. Method: immunoSEQ multiplex PCR; TCRdb's copy keeps in-frame clones and lacks some. Of nearly 300,000 clones in the sample, roughly 88% are singletons; the top ten hold 4%. Source material: PBMCs. These receptors were obtained from a man aged 40-49 years in good health and CMV-seropositive.

V usage is TRBV10-3 and J usage is TRBJ1-1, with D possibly TRBD1 on 6 matching bases. The CDR3 runs to 17 residues. Germline values: CDR1 ENHRY, CDR2 SYGVKD. Trimming removed 4 bases from V and 5 bases from J, with 23 bases in between. CDR3 nucleotide sequence: TGTGCCATCAGTGGAGGGTTGGGAGCAGGGGTTTCGACTGAAGCTTTCTTT. It codes for CAISGGLGAGVSTEAFF.

This clone was detected only once. V is TRBV5-5 and J is TRBJ2-7, with D possibly being TRBD2 (6 bases). CDR1 and CDR2 (germline): SGHKS, YYEKEE (reference sequence). Trimming took 0 bases from V and 2 from J, leaving 12 bases between them. This CDR3 contains 15 residues. In DNA form, the CDR3 reads TGTGCCAGCAGCTTGGAGGCTAGCGAAACCTACGAGCAGTACTTC. Its protein is CASSLEASETYEQYF.

The chain has TRBV4-1 and TRBJ2-7, with 7 bases fitting TRBD2. V lost 4 bases, J lost 3 bases, and 12 bases stayed unmatched. This CDR3 is built from 16 residues. Germline CDR1 MGHRA, CDR2 YSYEKL. The CDR3 here is CASSPTSGREFYEQYF. Here the CDR3 DNA reads TGCGCCAGCAGCCCAACTAGTGGGCGGGAGTTCTACGAGCAGTACTTC.

The chain employs TRBV5-4 and TRBJ2-7; D may be TRBD2 (5 bases). The CDR3 runs to 15 residues. V was trimmed by 0 bases and J by 0 bases, leaving 10 bases between them. Germline values: CDR1 SGHNT, CDR2 YYREEE (reference sequence). The CDR3 loop is CASSLGRVGSYEQYF. The CDR3 DNA follows: TGTGCCAGCAGCTTGGGGCGGGTCGGCTCCTACGAGCAGTACTTC.

The V call is TRBV5-6, the J call TRBJ2-1; 8 nucleotides line up with TRBD2. Germline V gives CDR1 SGHDT, CDR2 YYEEEE. V dropped 0 bases and J dropped 8; count of bases not matched to a gene: 7. The CDR3 has 15 amino acids. Here the CDR3 DNA reads TGTGCCAGCAGCTTGGTCCCAGCGGGAGTGGATGAGCAGTTCTTC. It codes for CASSLVPAGVDEQFF.

The rearrangement links TRBV11-3 to TRBJ2-7; the match to TRBD2 covers 11 bases. Germline values: CDR1 SGHNT, CDR2 YENEEA. The CDR3 is 12 amino acids. The J segment lost 6 bases and the V segment lost 5 bases, leaving 0 bases of the junction unmatched. CDR3 in DNA: TGTGCCAGCAGCCTAGCGGGAGGCGAGCAGTACTTC. This encodes CASSLAGGEQYF.

The chain is built from TRBV7-3 and TRBJ2-3, with 12 positions matching TRBD2. The CDR3 is 16 amino acids. Trimming cost V 0 bases and J 6 bases; bases outside gene matches: 4. Germline V gene sequence: CDR1 SGHTA, CDR2 FQGTGA. CDR3 amino acids: CASSLTGLAGMDTQYF. DNA of the CDR3: TGTGCCAGCAGCTTAACTGGACTAGCGGGAATGGATACGCAGTATTTT.

The rearrangement uses TRBV5-5 and TRBJ2-7, with a weak D call TRBD2 (5 bases). This CDR3 comprises 15 residues. Germline V gene data show CDR1 as SGHKS and CDR2 as YYEKEE (reference sequence). Trimming took 0 bases from V and 1 from J, leaving 11 bases between them. The CDR3 here is CASSLGFAGSYEQYF. The CDR3 DNA follows: TGTGCCAGCAGCTTGGGCTTCGCGGGTTCCTACGAGCAGTACTTC.

The gene calls are TRBV7-3 and TRBJ2-1, with 8 bases that match TRBD1. The CDR3 length is 15 residues. Looked up from germline, CDR1 is SGHTA and CDR2 is FQGTGA. V lost 5 bases and J lost 0; bases outside the gene matches: 3. In nucleotides, the CDR3 is TGTGCCAGCAGCCATACAGGGGGCTCCTACAATGAGCAGTTCTTC. Amino acids: CASSHTGGSYNEQFF.

For this clone: This same CDR3 is encoded by further DNA sequences in the sample. J is TRBJ2-7 and V is TRBV29-1; 7 bases are a match to TRBD2. The CDR3 extends over 13 amino acids. Germline V gene data show CDR1 as SQVTM and CDR2 as ANQGSEA. V was clipped by 4 bases and J by 0 bases; unmatched bases: 3. This chain's CDR3 is CSVGLAVSYEQYF. Here the CDR3 DNA reads TGCAGCGTTGGGCTAGCGGTCTCCTACGAGCAGTACTTC.

This clone occurred a few times. This chain joins TRBV6-5 and TRBJ1-1, with D maybe TRBD1 (6 bases). From germline, CDR1 is MNHEY and CDR2 SVGAGI. The CDR3 is made up of 13 amino acids. The V end was cut by 4 bases, the J end by 4 bases, with 10 bases between. The CDR3: CASSSGGVTEAFF. CDR3 bases: TGTGCCAGCAGTTCGGGGGGCGTCACTGAAGCTTTCTTT.

The rearrangement uses TRBV28 and TRBJ2-7; tentatively, D is TRBD1 (6 bases). Between the trimmed V and J ends, which lost 6 bases and 2 bases, there was a span of 11 bases. Per the germline V gene, CDR1 is MDHEN and CDR2 is SYDVKM. The CDR3 consists of 13 residues. The CDR3 DNA reads TGTGCCAGCAGATTGGACAGAACCTACGAGCAGTACTTC. Translated: CASRLDRTYEQYF.

This clone was seen only once. V gene TRBV5-1 combines with J gene TRBJ2-5; 7 bases fit TRBD2. The germline CDR1 and CDR2 sequences are SGHRS and YFSETQ. The trim removed 0 bases at V and 3 bases at J, leaving 5 bases unmatched. This CDR3 has 15 residues. The CDR3, as DNA: TGCGCCAGCAGCTTGGCTGGGGGGGGAGAAGAGACCCAGTACTTC. It yields the protein CASSLAGGGEETQYF.

This sequence joins TRBV9 and TRBJ2-1; 8 bases fit TRBD2. This CDR3 has 17 amino acids. The V gene's germline CDR1 is SGDLS and CDR2 YYNGEE. V shed 1 base and J 4 bases; nucleotides not matched to a gene: 10. The CDR3 protein is CASSVPPGTRGYNEQFF. In DNA, the CDR3 is TGTGCCAGCAGCGTACCTCCCGGGACTAGGGGGTACAATGAGCAGTTCTTC.